The rows below give T cell receptor beta chains drawn from one sample of a study of CD8 T cells in Susac syndrome. Using its own MiXCR run on the immunoSEQ multiplex PCR reads, TCRdb lists one record per CDR3 protein. The table records roughly 180,000 distinct CDR3 sequences, 90% to 95% of them present only once. Specimen: CD4+ T cells from PBMCs. These receptors all stem from a human donor with multiple sclerosis. Each CDR3 is given with its conserved first and last residue. A D gene is named only where the DNA matches it firmly. Only part of the rows carry a size: once, few, many, or a class if the clone is expanded.

>TRBD1|.|TRBV6-1
CASSEAKGTVTGYTF
>.|.|TRBV2
CASSEEATRRWVYEQYF
>.|.|TRBV30
CAWSFHEGGEQFF
>TRBD2|.|TRBV29-1
CSVDGSSGVTDTQYF
>TRBD2|.|TRBV4-3
CASSQGTSVSYEQYF
>TRBD1|.|TRBV14
CASSHAGAGGGYTF
>TRBD1|.|TRBV30
CAWETGGGQPQHF
>.|.|TRBV6-1
CASSDWVSIETQYF
>TRBD1|once|TRBV18
CASSIAGTGGYEQYF
>TRBD2|.|TRBV27
CASSPLGTSGKDTQYF
>.|.|TRBV2
CASKQSTDTQYF
>.|.|TRBV29-1
CSVRVQGGNTIYF
>.|.|TRBV5-1
CASSLVGPAATEAFF
>TRBD1|.|TRBV5-1
CASSLQGAQVTEAFF
>.|.|TRBV7-9
CASSLGMGEGEAFF
>TRBD2|few|TRBV7-2
CASSSPGGPSYEQYF
>.|.|TRBV18
CASSPRESHQETQYF
>.|once|TRBV20-1
CSARGLTSSTDTQYF
>TRBD1|.|TRBV2
CASSYTGGADTQYF
>.|.|TRBV24-1
CATSDSKGYQETQYF
>TRBD2|.|TRBV5-1
CASSWDGRRTGELFF
>.|.|TRBV14
CASSLNVGSYYGYTF
>TRBD1|few|TRBV20-1
CSARTGNQPQHF
>.|.|TRBV4-2
CASSRGELSTGYGYTF
>TRBD1|.|TRBV20-1
CSARDPTGGYNEQFF
>TRBD1|.|TRBV28
CASSLTGGNQPQHF
>.|.|TRBV29-1
CSVSGFDNEQFF
>.|.|TRBV9
CASSPRLGAGETQYF
>TRBD2|.|TRBV28
CASSLSQGGDIQYF
>.|.|TRBV24-1
CATSARPGVLNYNEQFF
>.|.|TRBV28
CASSLLLSSGANVLTF
>TRBD2|.|TRBV7-8
CASSLATSGRAGEQYF
>.|.|TRBV6-1
CASSEAARVTAFF
>.|.|TRBV20-1
CSARGAASYGYTF
>TRBD2|.|TRBV4-1
CASSQDGTNQETQYF
>.|.|TRBV20-1
CSATRQYPAKNIQYF
>.|.|TRBV5-4
CASRASSLGETQYF
>.|.|TRBV2
CASSRLLSGAGELFF
>.|.|TRBV7-3
CASSLTGSTVNTEAFF
>.|.|TRBV9
CASSVTTGYGNEKLFF
>TRBD1|.|TRBV2
CASSRSGQVSYEQYF
>.|.|TRBV9
CASSVAPGTYEQYF
>.|.|TRBV29-1
CSVEEGSGTEAFF
>.|.|TRBV7-2
CASIFQGGDTQYF
>.|.|TRBV7-2
CASSPTGGGAYEQYF
>.|.|TRBV7-2
CASSFSTNLFPTEAFF
>TRBD2|.|TRBV7-2
CASSSRTSSTGELFF
>.|.|TRBV2
CASSEGTERQPQHF
>.|.|TRBV20-1
CSASQGPYNEQFF
>TRBD2|.|TRBV18
CASSPPGTSGGEQYF
>TRBD1|.|TRBV20-1
CSADTGAGANVLTF
>TRBD2|.|TRBV5-1
CASSQVIAGPYEQYF
>.|.|TRBV28
CASSLSPPSSYNEQFF
>TRBD2|.|TRBV18
CASSPRAGGASTDTQYF
>.|.|TRBV3-1
CASSRGRPGANVLTF
>.|.|TRBV7-2
CASSFPGTRGYTF
>TRBD1|.|TRBV29-1
CSVEQGARTEAFF
>.|.|TRBV12-3/TRBV12-4
CASNVRYLNTEAFF
>.|.|TRBV20-1
CSAKRVNTEAFF
>TRBD1|.|TRBV19
CASRDSAKPFYEQYF